The present entry profiles one T cell receptor (beta chain) with its context. The antigen is unknown. MiXCR, run by TCRdb on the reads, gives a single entry per CDR3 protein. The table shows roughly 180,000 distinct CDR3 sequences, with about 20% occurring only once. The CDR3 contains 14 residues. V gave up 3 bases and J gave up 6 bases, with 13 bases separating them. Looked up from germline, CDR1 is ENHRY and CDR2 is SYGVKD. This entry belongs to a study of T cell repertoires in cytomegalovirus infection. The sample consisted of CD8+ T cells from cultured PBMCs, taken from culture after CMV antigen stimulation. The chain combines TRBV10-3 with TRBJ2-3; a possible D gene is TRBD2 (7 bases). The sequence came from a human donor in good health (CMV status not recorded). Some clones in this sample may be carry-over from other donors' samples. In nucleotides, the CDR3 is TGTGCCATCAGTGATGCGGGGGCGGGGGATACGCAGTATTTT. Amino acids: CAISDAGAGDTQYF.